The rows below give T cell receptor beta chains drawn from one sample of a study of human T cells and chemical hapten exposure. TCRdb re-analysed the RACE reads in MiXCR, keeping a single row per CDR3 protein. This table holds some 91,000 distinct CDR3 sequences, under 15% found once. Sample: whole blood, taken in connection with sensitization to the hapten diphenylcyclopropenone (DPC). These receptors all stem from a middle-aged woman with alopecia areata. Some clones in this sample may be carry-over from other donors' samples. Both conserved end residues are trimmed from each CDR3.

j_gene,len,v_gene,CDR3aa
TRBJ2-5,11,TRBV20-1,SANRENQETQY
TRBJ2-1,12,TRBV19,ASRTSGTHNEQF
TRBJ2-5,15,TRBV19,ASSGQGMGLLQETQY
TRBJ2-7,13,TRBV6-6,ASSYGDRRFYEQY
TRBJ2-7,13,TRBV9,ASSVDGLAERRQY
TRBJ1-2,12,TRBV13,ASSSGQGVHGYT
TRBJ2-7,11,TRBV5-4,ASSLAGYREQY
TRBJ2-3,14,TRBV6-5,ASSYTPGQGADTQY
TRBJ2-2,14,TRBV7-8,ASSLGAAGNTGELF
TRBJ2-7,13,TRBV29-1,SVAGGQGGRYEQY
TRBJ2-7,12,TRBV29-1,SVGGQGAWNEQY
TRBJ1-2,11,TRBV9,ASSAQGIDGYT
TRBJ1-1,11,TRBV5-1,ASSLDTQSEAF
TRBJ1-1,12,TRBV20-1,SAVSGGMNTEAF
TRBJ2-1,13,TRBV20-1,SAHKSSGRNNEQF
TRBJ2-1,12,TRBV20-1,SARDLGTSEEQF
TRBJ1-5,12,TRBV12-2,ASRLGEGNQPQH
TRBJ2-5,11,TRBV28,ASSLQGAETQY
TRBJ1-1,12,TRBV30,AWSVFGMNTEAF
TRBJ1-3,13,TRBV4-2,ASSQVSGTGNTIY
TRBJ2-7,12,TRBV7-2,ASSLPREYVEQY
TRBJ1-1,11,TRBV28,ASREDSLTEAF
TRBJ2-7,13,TRBV6-6,ASSEPQGWSYEQY
TRBJ2-3,12,TRBV29-1,SVEPGAGTDTQY
TRBJ1-5,15,TRBV7-3,ASSLTLRYSSNQPQH
TRBJ1-4,14,TRBV28,ASSLWRRATNEKLF
TRBJ2-2,14,TRBV20-1,SARAAGGRNTGELF
TRBJ2-1,13,TRBV10-3,AITDSLQSYNEQF
TRBJ2-3,12,TRBV29-1,SVAQGLAGDTQY
TRBJ1-1,12,TRBV7-2,ASTWTGKNTEAF
TRBJ1-1,14,TRBV28,ASSPMWGTPNTEAF
TRBJ2-3,14,TRBV7-6,ASSPQQGRGPDTQY
TRBJ2-3,11,TRBV6-1,ASRPGGADTQY
TRBJ2-1,13,TRBV7-9,ASSLGQGRINEQF
TRBJ2-5,12,TRBV10-3,AISERQGGETQY
TRBJ1-5,13,TRBV7-2,ASSLARHLDQPQH
TRBJ2-1,14,TRBV7-9,ASSPGPASGSNEQF
TRBJ2-7,13,TRBV28,ASSFSPDRGDEQY
TRBJ2-4,10,TRBV29-1,SVEDDGLFQY
TRBJ1-2,13,TRBV9,ASSPTGTVVGGYT
TRBJ2-3,14,TRBV18,ASSPLGGSVSDTQY
TRBJ1-1,10,TRBV24-1,ATSRGGPEAF
TRBJ1-5,11,TRBV29-1,SARQGINQPQH
TRBJ1-1,13,TRBV7-8,ASSLRGSGNTEAF
TRBJ1-5,12,TRBV5-1,ASSLGAGQQPQH
TRBJ2-1,15,TRBV6-5,ASRQDRRIAGSTEQF